The rows below give T cell receptor beta chains drawn from one sample of a study of blood T cell repertoires in COVID-19. The table came from immunoSEQ multiplex PCR; TCRdb's copy has only in-frame clones and leaves some out. The data show approximately 97,000 clones, roughly 90% seen once. What was sequenced was peripheral blood. These TCRs come from a woman between 50 and 59 years old with COVID-19, enrolled during active disease. CDR3s include the opening cysteine and the closing phenylalanine or tryptophan. D genes are given only for firm matches. Not every row has a clone size; where given, it reads once, few, many or a size class.

size	D	length	V	J	CDR3	DNA
-	TRBD1	18	TRBV5-1	TRBJ2-2	CASSSRGLQGASTGELFF	TGCGCCAGCAGCTCAAGGGGGCTGCAGGGGGCGAGCACCGGGGAGCTGTTTTTT
-	TRBD1	15	TRBV6-2/TRBV6-3	TRBJ1-2	CASSTEDRPLAGYTF	TGTGCCAGCAGTACCGAGGACAGGCCCTTGGCGGGCTACACCTTC
-	TRBD1	18	TRBV19	TRBJ2-2	CASSIDRSGTANTGELFF	TGTGCCAGTAGTATAGATCGATCGGGGACAGCGAACACCGGGGAGCTGTTTTTT
-	TRBD2	16	TRBV7-8	TRBJ2-3	CASSFIAGGLGDTQYF	TGTGCCAGCAGCTTCATAGCGGGGGGGCTTGGAGATACGCAGTATTTT
-	TRBD1	17	TRBV9	TRBJ1-6	CASSVLGGAGGNSPLHF	TGTGCCAGCAGCGTCCTAGGAGGGGCAGGGGGCAATTCACCCCTCCACTTT
-	-	14	TRBV4-1	TRBJ2-7	CASSQTSGGYEQYF	TGCGCCAGCAGCCAAACTTCCGGGGGATACGAGCAGTACTTC
-	-	16	TRBV6-1	TRBJ1-5	CASSEEWAAPHQPQHF	TGTGCCAGCAGTGAAGAGTGGGCAGCTCCCCATCAGCCCCAGCATTTT
once	-	13	TRBV15	TRBJ2-7	CATRTGGGNEQYF	TGTGCCACCCGGACGGGCGGGGGCAACGAGCAGTACTTC
-	-	15	TRBV9	TRBJ2-3	CASSVLAPPTDTQYF	TGTGCCAGCAGCGTCCTAGCCCCTCCCACAGATACGCAGTATTTT
-	TRBD1	14	TRBV27	TRBJ2-7	CASSSLRQGYEQYF	TGTGCCAGCAGTTCCTTAAGACAGGGCTACGAGCAGTACTTC
-	-	12	TRBV5-1	TRBJ1-2	CASSLAGARYTF	TGCGCCAGCAGCTTGGCAGGGGCGCGCTACACCTTC
-	-	12	TRBV7-8	TRBJ1-1	CASRIRDMLAFF	TGTGCCAGCAGAATCCGGGACATGCTAGCTTTCTTT
-	-	16	TRBV3-1/TRBV3-2	TRBJ2-3	CASSQETGRSTDTQYF	TGTGCCAGCAGCCAAGAGACAGGACGAAGCACAGATACGCAGTATTTT
-	-	13	TRBV9	TRBJ1-1	CASSVGPMTEAFF	TGTGCCAGCAGCGTAGGTCCAATGACTGAAGCTTTCTTT
-	-	12	TRBV14	TRBJ2-3	CASSQLKNTQYF	TGTGCCAGCAGCCAATTAAAAAATACGCAGTATTTT
once	TRBD1	13	TRBV27	TRBJ2-2	CASIQTGSTELFF	TGTGCCAGCATTCAGACAGGGTCGACGGAGCTGTTTTTT
-	-	15	TRBV11-2	TRBJ2-5	CASSLTRGYQETQYF	TGTGCCAGCAGCTTAACCCGGGGGTACCAAGAGACCCAGTACTTC
-	-	17	TRBV18	TRBJ1-4	CASSPIPTVTTNEKLFF	TGTGCCAGCTCACCAATCCCCACAGTTACAACTAATGAAAAACTGTTTTTT
-	TRBD1	14	TRBV7-3	TRBJ1-6	CASSRDSNNSPLHF	TGTGCCAGCAGCCGGGACAGTAATAATTCACCCCTCCACTTT
-	-	12	TRBV5-6	TRBJ1-2	CASSRDDYGYTF	TGTGCCAGCAGCAGAGATGACTATGGCTACACCTTC
-	TRBD1	16	TRBV6-5	TRBJ1-3	CASSYGAGGTGNTIYF	TGTGCCAGCAGTTACGGGGCAGGGGGCACTGGAAACACCATATATTTT
-	-	15	TRBV19	TRBJ1-4	CASSIGWRAGEKLFF	TGTGCCAGTTCCATAGGTTGGAGGGCAGGCGAAAAACTGTTTTTT
-	TRBD1	17	TRBV5-4	TRBJ1-1	CASSLVEGQGSNTEAFF	TGTGCCAGCAGCTTAGTTGAAGGACAGGGGTCGAACACTGAAGCTTTCTTT
once	-	13	TRBV7-3	TRBJ2-3	CASSPLGGDTQYF	TGTGCCAGCAGCCCACTGGGGGGAGATACGCAGTATTTT
-	TRBD1	14	TRBV6-5	TRBJ2-1	CASTRDRGNNEQFF	TGTGCCAGCACTAGGGACAGGGGAAACAATGAGCAGTTCTTC
-	-	15	TRBV4-3	TRBJ1-3	CASSQEDRAGNTIYF	TGCGCCAGCAGCCAAGAGGACAGAGCTGGAAACACCATATATTTT
-	-	13	TRBV12-3/TRBV12-4	TRBJ1-1	CASSSQGQPKAFF	TGTGCCAGCAGTTCCCAGGGGCAGCCTAAAGCTTTCTTT
-	-	15	TRBV2	TRBJ2-2	CASSDDSTDTGELFF	TGTGCCAGCAGTGACGACAGCACGGACACCGGGGAGCTGTTTTTT
-	-	13	TRBV5-7	TRBJ1-2	CASSSDKNNGYTF	TGTGCCAGCAGCTCGGACAAGAATAATGGCTACACCTTC
-	TRBD1	16	TRBV6-5	TRBJ1-6	CASSLTGTVYNSPLHF	TGTGCCAGCAGTTTAACCGGGACAGTCTATAATTCACCCCTCCACTTT
-	-	16	TRBV4-2	TRBJ2-1	CASSQTDTVFYNEQFF	TGTGCCAGCAGCCAAACCGACACCGTGTTTTACAATGAGCAGTTCTTC
-	TRBD1	15	TRBV5-4	TRBJ1-4	CASSLRIPGGEKLFF	TGTGCCAGCAGTCTTCGGATTCCAGGGGGAGAAAAACTGTTTTTT
-	TRBD1	14	TRBV19	TRBJ1-1	CASRLSSGGTEAFF	TGTGCCAGTAGACTTAGCTCAGGGGGAACTGAAGCTTTCTTT